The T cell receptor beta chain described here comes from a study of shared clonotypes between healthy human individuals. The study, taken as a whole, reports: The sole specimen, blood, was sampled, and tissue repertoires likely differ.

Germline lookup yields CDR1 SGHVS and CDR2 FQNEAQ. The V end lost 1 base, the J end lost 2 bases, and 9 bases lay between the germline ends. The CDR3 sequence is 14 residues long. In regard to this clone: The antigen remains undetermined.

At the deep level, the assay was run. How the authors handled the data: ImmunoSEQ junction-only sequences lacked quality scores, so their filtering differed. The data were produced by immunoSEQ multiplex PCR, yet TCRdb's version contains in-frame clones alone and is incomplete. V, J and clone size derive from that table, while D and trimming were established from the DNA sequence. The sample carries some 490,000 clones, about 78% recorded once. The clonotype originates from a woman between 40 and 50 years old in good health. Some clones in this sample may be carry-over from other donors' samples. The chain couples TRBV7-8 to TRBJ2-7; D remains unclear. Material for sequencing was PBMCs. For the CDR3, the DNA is TGTGCCAGCAGCTTAGGGGTAGGCGCCTACGAGCAGTACTTC. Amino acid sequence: CASSLGVGAYEQYF.